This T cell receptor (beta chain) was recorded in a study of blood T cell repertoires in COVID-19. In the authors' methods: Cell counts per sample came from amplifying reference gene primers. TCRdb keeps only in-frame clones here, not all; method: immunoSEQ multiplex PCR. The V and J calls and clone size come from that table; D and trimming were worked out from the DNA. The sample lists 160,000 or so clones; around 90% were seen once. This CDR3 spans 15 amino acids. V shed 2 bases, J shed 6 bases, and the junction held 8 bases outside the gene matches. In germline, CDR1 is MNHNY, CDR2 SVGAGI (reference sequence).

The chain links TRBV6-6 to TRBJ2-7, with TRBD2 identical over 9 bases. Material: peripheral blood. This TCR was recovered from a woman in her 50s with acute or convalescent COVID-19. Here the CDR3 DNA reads TGTGCCAGCAGTTACCCAGGGACTAGCAGGGTCGAGCAGTACTTC. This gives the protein CASSYPGTSRVEQYF.